The source of this T cell receptor (beta chain) is a study of control samples from healthy donors and cancer patients. From germline, CDR1 is MRHNA and CDR2 SNTAGT. The CDR3 runs 14 residues. V lost 2 bases, J lost 6 bases, and 0 bases stayed unmatched. Clones were read by immunoSEQ multiplex PCR, and TCRdb kept only the in-frame ones, dropping some. The sample includes 110,000 to 150,000 clones, 85% to 95% of them seen just once. The chain uses TRBV6-4 and TRBJ2-2; the match to TRBD1 covers 10 bases. This sequence was found in a man between 40 and 49 years old in good health. Sequencing was performed on blood. CDR3 DNA sequence: TGTGCCAGCAGTGACGGACAGGGGGCCGGGGAGCTGTTTTTT. It translates to CASSDGQGAGELFF.